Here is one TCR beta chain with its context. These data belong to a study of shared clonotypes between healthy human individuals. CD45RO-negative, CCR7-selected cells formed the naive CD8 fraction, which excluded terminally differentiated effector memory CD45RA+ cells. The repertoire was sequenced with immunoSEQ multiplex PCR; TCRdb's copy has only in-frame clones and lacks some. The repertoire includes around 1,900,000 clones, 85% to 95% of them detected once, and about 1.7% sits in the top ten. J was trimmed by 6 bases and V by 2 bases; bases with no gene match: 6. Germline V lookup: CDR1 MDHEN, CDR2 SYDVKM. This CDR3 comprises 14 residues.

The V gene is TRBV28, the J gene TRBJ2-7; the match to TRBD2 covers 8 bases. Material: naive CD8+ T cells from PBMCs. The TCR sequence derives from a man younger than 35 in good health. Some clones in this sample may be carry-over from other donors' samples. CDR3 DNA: TGTGCCAGCAGTTTAGTGACTAGCGATTCCGAGCAGTACTTC. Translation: CASSLVTSDSEQYF.